Included here is one T cell receptor (beta chain) sequence, with context. Its specificity is unknown. This record comes from a study of T cell responses to AZD1222 COVID-19 vaccine. Only in-frame clones appear in the TCRdb table, and some are missing; sequencing was by immunoSEQ multiplex PCR. The sample has about 110,000 clones, just under 95% seen once; the top ten hold about 8.3%. Germline lookup yields CDR1 SGDLS and CDR2 YYNGEE. Deletions cut 0 bases from V and 1 base from J, with 10 bases between. This CDR3 has 15 amino acids. Study conclusions and caveats: Repertoires were sampled only after the peak T cell response. Unmutated variant regions are reportedly targeted by nearly half of spike-specific TCRs.

The chain carries TRBV9 and TRBJ1-1; no definite D call. Specimen: peripheral blood, collected on day 0 of AZD1222 vaccination. The sequence was collected from an adult in good health. CDR3 residues: CASSVGLRENTEAFF. CDR3 bases: TGTGCCAGCAGCGTAGGACTGCGAGAGAACACTGAAGCTTTCTTT. Complete variable domain (other parts from reference TRBV9 and TRBJ1-1): DSGVTQTPKHLITATGQRVTLRCSPRSGDLSVYWYQQSLDQGLQFLIQYYNGEERAKGNILERFSAQQFPDLHSELNLSSLELGDSALYFCASSVGLRENTEAFFGQGTRLTVV.